These 18 T cell receptor beta chains were sequenced from one sample in a study of metastatic and nonmetastatic thyroid tumors. Each patient came to thyroid surgery without any prior treatment (of any kind). Via MiXCR, TCRdb re-called the PCR reads. There are over 15,000 clones in the sample; approximately 35% occur only once, and approximately 17% lies in the top ten. The sample comprised tumor tissue. The receptor source for this set is a female donor with papillary thyroid cancer or a benign thyroid nodule (not recorded which). Some clones in this sample may be carry-over from other donors' samples.

This clone was detected a few times. The genes are TRBV28 and TRBJ2-7, with 12 positions matching TRBD2. CDR1 and CDR2 (germline): MDHEN, SYDVKM. The junction had 12 bases not matched to a gene; V was cut back by 6 bases and J by 3 bases. The CDR3 sequence is 17 residues long. Here the CDR3 DNA reads TGTGCCAGCAGCATTACTACCGGACTAGCGGGAAACTACGAGCAGTACTTC. Its protein is CASSITTGLAGNYEQYF.

V and J are TRBV20-1 and TRBJ2-3, with a possible D match to TRBD2 (5 bases). V was cut by 6 bases and J by 2 bases, with 12 bases left in between. Germline CDR1 reads DFQATT; CDR2 reads SNEGSKA (reference sequence). The CDR3 length is 13 residues. Written as DNA, the CDR3 is TGCAGTGCGATGGACTTGACCACAGATACGCAGTATTTT. This codes for CSAMDLTTDTQYF.

This chain links TRBV20-1 with TRBJ2-1; the match to TRBD2 covers 7 bases. With 2 bases clipped from V and 6 bases from J, the junction kept 7 bases outside the gene matches. Germline CDR1 is DFQATT and CDR2 is SNEGSKA (reference sequence). The CDR3 has 14 amino acids. CDR3: CSARIMSGVNEQFF. CDR3 sequence (DNA): TGCAGTGCTAGAATTATGAGCGGGGTCAATGAGCAGTTCTTC.

The rearrangement links TRBV6-1 to TRBJ1-5, with 9 bases lining up with TRBD1. CDR1 is MNHNS and CDR2 is SASEGT in the germline V gene. V lost 1 base, J lost 6 bases, and 4 bases stayed unmatched. The CDR3 contains 15 residues. The CDR3 nucleotides are TGTGCCAGCAGTGAAGGACAGGGGGTTATTCAGCCCCAGCATTTT. This encodes CASSEGQGVIQPQHF.

This clone came up once. Other DNA variants within this sample encode the same CDR3. The chain couples TRBV20-1 to TRBJ2-3; no clear D gene. CDR1 and CDR2 from the germline V gene are DFQATT and SNEGSKA (reference sequence). The CDR3 loop spans 14 amino acids. V dropped 4 bases and J dropped 0 bases, with 11 bases sitting between them. As DNA, the CDR3 is TGCAGTGCTACTCCAGGATCTAGCACAGATACGCAGTATTTT. This sequence encodes CSATPGSSTDTQYF.

V and J are TRBV27 and TRBJ1-1, with D tentatively TRBD1 (5 bases). V was pared by 5 bases and J by 1 base, with 11 bases between. Germline values: CDR1 MNHEY, CDR2 SMNVEV (reference sequence). This CDR3 spans 14 amino acids. CDR3: CASSKTVPNTEAFF. The DNA of the CDR3 is TGTGCCAGCAGTAAGACAGTGCCGAACACTGAAGCTTTCTTT.

This clone was seen a single time. The chain is built from TRBV5-1 and TRBJ2-5; TRBD2 is a possible D gene (5 bases). V lost 3 bases and J 0 bases, leaving 9 bases between the germline ends. CDR1 is SGHRS and CDR2 is YFSETQ in the germline V gene. This CDR3 comprises 14 residues. The CDR3 coding sequence is TGCGCCAGCAGCTCGACGGGGTACCAAGAGACCCAGTACTTC. It is translated as CASSSTGYQETQYF.

This rearrangement joins TRBV11-2 to TRBJ2-7; D may match TRBD1 or TRBD2 (6 bases each). CDR3 length: 17 residues. Trimming took off 1 base at V and 2 bases at J, with 18 bases between the two ends. From germline, CDR1 is SGHAT and CDR2 FQNNGV. CDR3 amino acids: CASSLGTGARPAYEQYF. The CDR3 region has the DNA TGTGCCAGCAGCTTAGGGACGGGGGCTAGACCAGCCTACGAGCAGTACTTC.

Details on this clone: The CDR3 end shows no conserved phenylalanine or tryptophan, and so a read error is likely. The V gene is TRBV20-1, the J gene TRBJ2-5; TRBD1 matches 7 bases. Looked up from germline, CDR1 is DFQATT and CDR2 is SNEGSKA (reference sequence). V was clipped by 5 bases and J by 7 bases; unmatched bases: 10. The CDR3 covers 13 residues. In nucleotides, the CDR3 is TGCAGTGCTTACAGGGGTAGGGGAATGACCCAGTACATC. Its protein product is CSAYRGRGMTQYI.

This clone was seen only a few times. The identical CDR3 is also encoded by other nucleotide sequences in the sample. V and J are TRBV6-1 and TRBJ2-7, with D perhaps matching TRBD1 or TRBD2 (5 bases each). Germline CDR1 reads MNHNS; CDR2 reads SASEGT. Trimming took off 7 bases at V and 1 base at J, with 11 bases between the two ends. The CDR3 has 13 residues. The DNA for the CDR3 is TGTGCCAGCACCGGTGGGGGATCCTACGAGCAGTACTTC. This codes for CASTGGGSYEQYF.

The chain links TRBV6-2 or TRBV6-3 to TRBJ2-3, with a weak D call TRBD2 (6 bases). Per germline, CDR1 MNHEY and CDR2 SVGEGT. The CDR3 sequence is 14 residues long. V was pared by 3 bases and J by 7 bases, with 14 bases between. The CDR3 DNA is TGTGCCAGCAGTTATCCCGGGAGAGACTATACGCAGTATTTT. It is translated as CASSYPGRDYTQYF.

In this sample, this clone turned up many times. J is TRBJ2-3 and V is TRBV7-2, with TRBD1 matching over 7 bases. The V gene's germline CDR1 is SGHTA and CDR2 FQGNSA. Trimming at V came to 5 bases and at J to 1 base, leaving 6 bases not matched to a gene. CDR3 length equals 15 residues. The chain's CDR3 is CASSNRQGGTDTQYF. As DNA, the CDR3 is TGTGCCAGCAGCAACAGACAGGGTGGCACAGATACGCAGTATTTT.

Of note for this clone: One end of the junction fails to match germline, which may point to a read error. The chain couples TRBV6-1 to TRBJ2-7; TRBD1 matches 9 bases. The CDR3 spans 11 residues. CDR1 is MNHNS, CDR2 SASEGT, per germline. DNA for the CDR3: TGTGCCAGCAGTGAAGGGGGACAGGGATCCTTC. This translates into CASSEGGQGSF.

Here the CDR3 reads CASSSGQNSYEQYF. The CDR3 DNA sequence: TGTGCCAGCAGTTCCGGACAGAACTCCTACGAGCAGTACTTC. V usage is TRBV6-5 and J usage is TRBJ2-7; D may be TRBD1 (6 bases). Trimming took 4 bases from V and 0 from J, leaving 10 bases between them. Germline V gives CDR1 MNHEY, CDR2 SVGAGI. The CDR3 runs 14 residues.

The chain joins TRBV6-2 or TRBV6-3 to TRBJ2-7, with D possibly being TRBD1 or TRBD2 (5 bases each). Trimming removed 6 bases at V and 5 bases at J, with 11 bases between. Per the germline V gene, CDR1 is MNHEY and CDR2 is SVGEGT. The CDR3 runs 12 residues. This CDR3 reads CASSRDGHEQYF. The DNA of the CDR3 is TGTGCCAGCAGCCGGGACGGACACGAGCAGTACTTC.

The chain links TRBV6-5 to TRBJ1-5; D remains ambiguous. Germline V gives CDR1 MNHEY, CDR2 SVGAGI. This CDR3 spans 15 amino acids. Trimming took 6 bases from V and 0 from J, leaving 12 bases between them. CDR3 DNA: TGTGCCAGCAGCCCAGCCCGTTATAGCAATCAGCCCCAGCATTTT. Amino acids: CASSPARYSNQPQHF.

This clone came up once. This rearrangement joins TRBV20-1 to TRBJ1-5, with D perhaps matching TRBD1 (5 bases). Trimming cost V 0 bases and J 4 bases, with 10 bases left between them. The CDR3 spans 14 residues. CDR1 is DFQATT and CDR2 is SNEGSKA in the germline V gene (reference sequence). CDR3 nucleotides: TGCAGTGCTAGAGATACGCAGGGTAATCAGCCCCAGCATTTT. It codes for CSARDTQGNQPQHF.

V is TRBV5-8 and J is TRBJ2-3; D not certain. Germline lookup yields CDR1 SGHTS and CDR2 YDEGEE. The germline V and J ends were trimmed by 4 bases and 12 bases, with 15 bases remaining between them. The CDR3 loop spans 12 amino acids. CDR3 DNA sequence: TGTGCCAGCAGCCCCCTCGCGCGTACACAGTATTTT. This sequence encodes CASSPLARTQYF.